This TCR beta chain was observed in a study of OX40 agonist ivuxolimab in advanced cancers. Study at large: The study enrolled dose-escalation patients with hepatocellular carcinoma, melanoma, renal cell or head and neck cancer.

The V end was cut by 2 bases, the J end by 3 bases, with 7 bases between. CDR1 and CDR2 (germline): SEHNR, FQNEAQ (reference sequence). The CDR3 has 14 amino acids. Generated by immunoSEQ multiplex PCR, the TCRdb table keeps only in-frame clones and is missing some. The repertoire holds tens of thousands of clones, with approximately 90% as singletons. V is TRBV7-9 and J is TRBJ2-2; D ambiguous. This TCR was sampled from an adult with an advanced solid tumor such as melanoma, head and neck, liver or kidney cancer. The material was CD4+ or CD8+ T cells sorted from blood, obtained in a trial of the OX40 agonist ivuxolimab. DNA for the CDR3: TGTGCCAGCAGCTTAATGGCCGACACCGGGGAGCTGTTTTTT. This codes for CASSLMADTGELFF.